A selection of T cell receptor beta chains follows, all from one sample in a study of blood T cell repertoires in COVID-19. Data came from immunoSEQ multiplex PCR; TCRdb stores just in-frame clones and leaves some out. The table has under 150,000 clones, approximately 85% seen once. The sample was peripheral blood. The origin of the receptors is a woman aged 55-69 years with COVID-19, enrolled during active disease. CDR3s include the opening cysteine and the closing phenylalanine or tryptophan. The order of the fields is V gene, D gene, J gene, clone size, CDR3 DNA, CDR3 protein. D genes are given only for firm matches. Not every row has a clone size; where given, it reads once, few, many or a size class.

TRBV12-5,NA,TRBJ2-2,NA,TGTGCTAGTGGTCCACCGGGGAACACCGGGGAGCTGTTTTTT,CASGPPGNTGELFF
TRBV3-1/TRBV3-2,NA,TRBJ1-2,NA,TGTGCCAGCAGCAATCAGGGTCGCCATGGCTACACCTTC,CASSNQGRHGYTF
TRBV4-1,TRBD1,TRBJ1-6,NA,TGCGCCAGCAGCCAATTAGGGGGCACTTCACCCCTCCACTTT,CASSQLGGTSPLHF
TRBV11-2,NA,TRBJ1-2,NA,TGTGCCAGCAGCTTAGATCCGGGTACCGCCTATGGCTACACCTTC,CASSLDPGTAYGYTF
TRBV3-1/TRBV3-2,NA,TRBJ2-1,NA,TGTGCCAGCAGTCAAGAGACGTTGCTTGAGGGAGCGGCTGAGCAGTTCTTC,CASSQETLLEGAAEQFF
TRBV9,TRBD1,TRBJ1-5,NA,TGTGCCAGCAGCACAGGACAGGATTCAAATCAGCCCCAGCATTTT,CASSTGQDSNQPQHF
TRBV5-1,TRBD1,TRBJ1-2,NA,TGCGCCAGCAGCTTCAGGGGGGACTATGGCTACACCTTC,CASSFRGDYGYTF
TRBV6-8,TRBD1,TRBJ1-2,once,TGTGCCAGCAGGTGGGACAGGGGAAACTATGGCTACACCTTC,CASRWDRGNYGYTF
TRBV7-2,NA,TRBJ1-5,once,TGTGCCAGCAGCGAAAGGACAGGCAATCAGCCCCAGCATTTT,CASSERTGNQPQHF
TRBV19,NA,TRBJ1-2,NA,TGTGCCAGTAGTATCGGCCCTAGAAACTATGGCTACACCTTC,CASSIGPRNYGYTF
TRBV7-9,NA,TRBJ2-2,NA,TGTGCCAGCAGCCCAGCCGGCCTACGGGGGGCAACCGGGGAGCTGTTTTTT,CASSPAGLRGATGELFF
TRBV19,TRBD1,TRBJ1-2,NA,TGTGCCAGTAGAGACAGGGGCGACTATGGCTACACCTTC,CASRDRGDYGYTF
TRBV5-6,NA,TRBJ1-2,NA,TGTGCCAGCAGCGCGGAGCTTGTCTATGGCTACACCTTC,CASSAELVYGYTF
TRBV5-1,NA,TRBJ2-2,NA,TGCGCCAGCAGCCCCGACAGTCGCGACACCGGGGAGCTGTTTTTT,CASSPDSRDTGELFF
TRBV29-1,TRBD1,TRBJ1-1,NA,TGCAGCGGAGGTCCCGGGACAGTGAACACTGAAGCTTTCTTT,CSGGPGTVNTEAFF
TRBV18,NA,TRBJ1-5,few,TGTGCCAGCTCACGAGCAGGGGACAATCAGCCCCAGCATTTT,CASSRAGDNQPQHF
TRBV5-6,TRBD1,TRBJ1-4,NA,TGTGCCAGCAGCTCGGGACAGACTAATGAAAAACTGTTTTTT,CASSSGQTNEKLFF
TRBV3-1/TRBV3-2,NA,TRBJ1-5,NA,TGTGCCAGCAGCCAAAACTCAGGGAGCAATCAGCCCCAGCATTTT,CASSQNSGSNQPQHF
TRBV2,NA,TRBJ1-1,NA,TGTGCCAGCAGTGGCGGGACCGCTGAAGCTTTCTTT,CASSGGTAEAFF
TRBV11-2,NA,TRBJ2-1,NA,TGTGCCAGCAGCTCCCCGCTCGGGGGGCCAAACAATGAGCAGTTCTTC,CASSSPLGGPNNEQFF
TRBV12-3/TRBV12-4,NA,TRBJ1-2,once,TGTGCCAGCAGTTACGAGCGGTTTGGCTACACCTTC,CASSYERFGYTF
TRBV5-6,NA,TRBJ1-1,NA,TGTGCCAGCAGCCCCGGGCCGGAGGTAGACACTGAAGCTTTCTTT,CASSPGPEVDTEAFF
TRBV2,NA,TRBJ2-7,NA,TGTGCCAACTCCCGGGACATCTCCTACGAGCAGTACTTC,CANSRDISYEQYF
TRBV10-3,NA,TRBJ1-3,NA,TGTGCCACTGGGGGGACGCCTAAGGGCTCTGGAAACACCATATATTTT,CATGGTPKGSGNTIYF
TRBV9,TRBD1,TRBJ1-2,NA,TGTGCCAGCAGGAGGAATTTAGGAACAGGACAGGGTGAGGAGGGCTACACCTTC,CASRRNLGTGQGEEGYTF
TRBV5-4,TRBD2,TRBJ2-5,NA,TGTGCCAGCAGCCCCGCGGGGGTTGGAGAGACCCAGTACTTC,CASSPAGVGETQYF
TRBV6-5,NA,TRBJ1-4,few,TGTGCCAGCAGCCCCGCCAGGGACAACGAAAAACTGTTTTTT,CASSPARDNEKLFF
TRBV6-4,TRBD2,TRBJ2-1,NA,TGTGCCAGCAGCGTCGGGACTAGCGGGGTGGGTGAGCAGTTCTTC,CASSVGTSGVGEQFF
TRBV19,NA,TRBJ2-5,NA,TGTGCCAGTAGTATGAGGCAGCAAGAGACCCAGTACTTC,CASSMRQQETQYF
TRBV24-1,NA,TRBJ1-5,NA,TGTGCCACCAGTGATCTCGGTCAGCCCCAGCATTTT,CATSDLGQPQHF
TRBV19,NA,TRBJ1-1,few,TGTGCCAGTAGTATTTCCGCCGGGGGGGTTGAAGCTTTCTTT,CASSISAGGVEAFF
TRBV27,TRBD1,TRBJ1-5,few,TGTGCCAGCAGTTCCCAGACAGGGGGGACGGTACAGCCCCAGCATTTT,CASSSQTGGTVQPQHF
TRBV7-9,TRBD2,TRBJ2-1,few,TGTGCCAGCATCAACCTGGCGGGCGGGGGAACCTACAATGAGCAGTTCTTC,CASINLAGGGTYNEQFF
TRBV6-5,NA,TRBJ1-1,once,TGTGCCAGCCACCGGGTTACGGCGTACACTGAAGCTTTCTTT,CASHRVTAYTEAFF
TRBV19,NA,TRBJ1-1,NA,TGTGCCAGTAAGGTCGGGGGGGGCATAACCACTGAAGCTTTCTTT,CASKVGGGITTEAFF
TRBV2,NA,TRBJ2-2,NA,TGTGCCAGCAGTGATGCAGGGTTTAGGTCCGGGGAGCTGTTTTTT,CASSDAGFRSGELFF
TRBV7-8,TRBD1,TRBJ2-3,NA,TGTGCCAGCAGCTTCGAAATAACAGGGGCCCCTCTTGTTTTT,CASSFEITGAPLVF
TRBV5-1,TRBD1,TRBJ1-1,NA,TGCGCCAGCAGCTCACCGGGACAGGGACCAAACACTGAAGCTTTCTTT,CASSSPGQGPNTEAFF
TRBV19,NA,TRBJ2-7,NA,TGTGCCAGTAGGGCTCTAGCGACTAACGAGCAGTACTTC,CASRALATNEQYF
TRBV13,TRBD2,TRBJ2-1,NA,TGTGCCAGCAGCTTAGGCCTTGGCGGGGGGCCGTTGAATGAGCAGTTCTTC,CASSLGLGGGPLNEQFF
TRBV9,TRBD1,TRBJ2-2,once,TGTGCCAGCAGCCCCGGGACAGGGATGGACACCGGGGAGCTGTTTTTT,CASSPGTGMDTGELFF
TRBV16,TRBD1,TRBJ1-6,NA,TGTGCCAGCAGCCAAGCCACTGCGACAGGGAGGTCGCGATCACCCCTCCACTTT,CASSQATATGRSRSPLHF
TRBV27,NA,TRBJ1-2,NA,TGTGCCAGCAGTTTAATCGGGGGTGGGTATGGCTACACCTTC,CASSLIGGGYGYTF
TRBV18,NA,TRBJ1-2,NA,TGTGCCAGCTCAATGGGACTACAATGGTATGGCTACACCTTC,CASSMGLQWYGYTF
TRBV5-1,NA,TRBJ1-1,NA,TGCGCCAGCAGCTTGGTAGCGGGAACGGACACTGAAGCTTTCTTT,CASSLVAGTDTEAFF
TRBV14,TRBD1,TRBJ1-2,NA,TGTGCCAGCAGCCTCACAGGGGTCAACTATGGCTACACCTTC,CASSLTGVNYGYTF
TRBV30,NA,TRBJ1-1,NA,TGTGCCTGGAGCGAAGCTAGCGGGACACCGGACACTGAAGCTTTCTTT,CAWSEASGTPDTEAFF
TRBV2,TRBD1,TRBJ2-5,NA,TGTGCCAGCAGTGAGGTACCCCCGGGACAGGGGGCGGGCGAGACCCAGTACTTC,CASSEVPPGQGAGETQYF
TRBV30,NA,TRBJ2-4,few,TGTGCCTGGAATGGGCTTAATGCCCCCTATGCCAAAAACATTCAGTACTTC,CAWNGLNAPYAKNIQYF
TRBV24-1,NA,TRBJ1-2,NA,TGTGCCACCAGTGATCCAGGGGATTCCAGTGGCTACACCTTC,CATSDPGDSSGYTF
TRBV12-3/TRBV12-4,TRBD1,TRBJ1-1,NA,TGTGCCAGCAGTCAGGGGGAGGACACTGAAGCTTTCTTT,CASSQGEDTEAFF
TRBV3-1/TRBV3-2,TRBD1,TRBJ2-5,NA,TGTGCCAGCAGCCAAGAAGGGGGCCCGGGGCTCCAAGAGACCCAGTACTTC,CASSQEGGPGLQETQYF
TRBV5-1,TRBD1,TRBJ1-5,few,TGCGCCAGCAGCCTCGGACAGGAGGGCAATCAGCCCCAGCATTTT,CASSLGQEGNQPQHF
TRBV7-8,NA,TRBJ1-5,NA,TGTGCCAGCAGCTTCTTATCGGGGGATCAGCCCCAGCATTTT,CASSFLSGDQPQHF
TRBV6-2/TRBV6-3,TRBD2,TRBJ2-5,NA,TGTGCCAGCAGTTACTATAGCGGGGGGGCCGCGGCAGAGACCCAGTACTTC,CASSYYSGGAAAETQYF
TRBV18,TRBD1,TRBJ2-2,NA,TGTGCCAGCTCACAGGGGGCAAACACCGGGGAGCTGTTTTTT,CASSQGANTGELFF
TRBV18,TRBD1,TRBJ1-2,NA,TGTGCCAGCTCACCAGGGACAGGGCCTGGCTACACCTTC,CASSPGTGPGYTF
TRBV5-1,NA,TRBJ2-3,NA,TGCGCCAGCAGCTTGGATGCGGGCACAGATACGCAGTATTTT,CASSLDAGTDTQYF
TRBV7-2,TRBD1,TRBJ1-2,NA,TGTGCCAGCAGCGCGAAACCACCGGGACAGGGGGCGCCGGGCTACACCTTC,CASSAKPPGQGAPGYTF